A single sample is the source of the 18 T cell receptor beta chains below, sequenced in a study of a mutant IDH1 vaccine in newly diagnosed glioma. This table comes from immunoSEQ multiplex PCR, and its TCRdb copy is limited to in-frame clones, with some not included. The sample gives roughly 51,000 clones, approximately 84% of which show up once; around 4% is in the top ten. Regarding time point: week 47, end of study. Vaccinated patients received 300 ug of mutant IDH1 20-mer peptide per dose, with topical imiquimod. The antigens of these receptors remain unknown. Sequencing used PBMCs, obtained from a glioma patient whose treatment included an IDH1 peptide vaccine. The receptors here all came from a woman between 25 and 40 years old with glioma. Some clones in this sample may be carry-over from other donors' samples.

The rearrangement joins TRBV5-8 to TRBJ2-3; D unresolved. The CDR3 runs to 13 residues. Trimming cost V 1 base and J 1 base, with 4 bases left between them. Per the germline V gene, CDR1 is SGHTS and CDR2 is YDEGEE. The CDR3 region has the DNA TGTGCCAGCAGCTTGCCCCGCACAGATACGCAGTATTTT. Translation gives CASSLPRTDTQYF.

This chain joins TRBV13 and TRBJ2-1; D is possibly TRBD2 (6 bases). Germline values: CDR1 PRHDT, CDR2 FYEKMQ (reference sequence). CDR3 length equals 17 residues. Trimming left V 4 bases short and J 0 bases short, with 16 bases between. CDR3 bases: TGTGCCAGCAGCTGGCCAACCGGGGACTTCTCCTACAATGAGCAGTTCTTC. It specifies CASSWPTGDFSYNEQFF.

This clone occurred once. The rearrangement joins TRBV19 to TRBJ2-1; TRBD2 might be the D (6 bases). The CDR3 contains 15 residues. In germline, CDR1 is LNHDA, CDR2 SQIVND (reference sequence). V was cut by 5 bases and J by 3 bases, with 14 bases left in between. The CDR3 protein is CASSSAGLYYNEQFF. The CDR3 nucleotides read TGTGCCAGTAGTTCCGCGGGACTCTACTACAATGAGCAGTTCTTC. Supplemented by reference TRBV19 and TRBJ2-1, the full variable domain reads DGGITQSPKYLFRKEGQNVTLSCEQNLNHDAMYWYRQDPGQGLRLIYYSQIVNDFQKGDIAEGYSVSREKKESFPLTVTSAQKNPTAFYLCASSSAGLYYNEQFFGPGTRLTVL.

The chain employs TRBV5-4 and TRBJ1-1; no reliable D call. CDR1 SGHNT and CDR2 YYREEE come from the germline V gene (reference sequence). The germline V and J ends were trimmed by 0 bases and 2 bases, with 5 bases remaining between them. This CDR3 is built from 13 residues. The CDR3: CASSLVSNTEAFF. The CDR3 bases are TGTGCCAGCAGCTTGGTATCTAACACTGAAGCTTTCTTT.

The chain joins TRBV4-1 to TRBJ1-5, with 7 bases that match TRBD1. Germline V lookup: CDR1 MGHRA, CDR2 YSYEKL. Germline trimming cut 4 bases from V and 6 bases from J; bases unmatched to any gene: 6. The CDR3 spans 14 residues. CDR3 amino acids: CASSPPGGGQPQHF. As DNA, the CDR3 is TGCGCCAGCAGCCCCCCAGGGGGGGGTCAGCCCCAGCATTTT.

This clone was detected once. CDR3 nucleotide sequence: TGTGCCAGCAGTTGGGGACAGACTTCCTATGGCTACACCTTC. As protein: CASSWGQTSYGYTF. The chain combines TRBV6-5 with TRBJ1-2; 7 nucleotides match TRBD1. The CDR3 sequence is 14 residues long. The V gene's germline CDR1 is MNHEY and CDR2 SVGAGI. V was pared by 4 bases and J by 4 bases, with 6 bases of the junction left unmatched.

The chain carries TRBV6-5 and TRBJ2-1; D might be TRBD2 (5 bases). This CDR3 comprises 16 residues. V shed 0 bases and J shed 6 bases, with 15 bases lying between them. Germline lookup yields CDR1 MNHEY and CDR2 SVGAGI. CDR3 protein: CASSYSWGDLSNEQFF. In DNA form, the CDR3 reads TGTGCCAGCAGTTACTCGTGGGGAGACCTTTCCAATGAGCAGTTCTTC.

The V gene is TRBV9, the J gene TRBJ2-7; D possibly corresponds to TRBD2 (7 bases). The CDR3 covers 14 residues. The V gene's germline CDR1 is SGDLS and CDR2 YYNGEE. Deletions cut 0 bases from V and 6 bases from J, with 13 bases between. The CDR3 is CASSVASGGGEQYF. CDR3 coding DNA: TGTGCCAGCAGCGTAGCTTCGGGGGGCGGCGAGCAGTACTTC. The full variable domain, completed using reference TRBV9 and TRBJ2-7, is DSGVTQTPKHLITATGQRVTLRCSPRSGDLSVYWYQQSLDQGLQFLIQYYNGEERAKGNILERFSAQQFPDLHSELNLSSLELGDSALYFCASSVASGGGEQYFGPGTRLTVT.

This clone showed up just a few times. The rearrangement joins TRBV29-1 to TRBJ1-1; possibly TRBD1 for D (5 bases). The CDR3 runs 10 residues. V lost 7 bases and J lost 8, with 11 bases in between. CDR1 and CDR2 (germline): SQVTM, ANQGSEA. The CDR3 loop reads CSDGGGEAFF. Here the CDR3 DNA reads TGCAGCGACGGGGGAGGAGAAGCTTTCTTT.

This clone was seen a few times. The chain uses TRBV10-1 and TRBJ1-1; D might be TRBD1 (5 bases). The V gene lost 4 bases and the J gene lost 3 bases, with 9 bases spanning the gap. CDR1 is WNHNN and CDR2 is SYGVQD in the germline V gene (reference sequence). The CDR3 loop spans 13 amino acids. In DNA form, the CDR3 reads TGCGCCAGCAGTGGGGACCTCTACACTGAAGCTTTCTTT. This gives the protein CASSGDLYTEAFF.

This clone turned up a few times. This rearrangement joins TRBV5-1 to TRBJ1-5, with D tentatively TRBD1 (6 bases). CDR3 length: 15 residues. From germline, CDR1 is SGHRS and CDR2 YFSETQ. V was clipped by 0 bases and J by 10 bases, with 17 bases between them. CDR3 loop: CASSLAGGPGDPQHF. CDR3 bases: TGCGCCAGCAGCTTGGCGGGGGGCCCGGGGGATCCCCAGCATTTT.

This chain uses TRBV6-5 with TRBJ1-1; D call uncertain. This CDR3 is built from 14 residues. V was cut by 2 bases and J by 5 bases, with 12 bases left in between. Germline lookup yields CDR1 MNHEY and CDR2 SVGAGI. Here the CDR3 DNA reads TGTGCCAGCAGTTACCCGCCCCATACTACTGAAGCTTTCTTT. Amino acid sequence: CASSYPPHTTEAFF.

The chain combines TRBV4-1 with TRBJ1-1; no clear D gene. The germline V and J ends were trimmed by 0 bases and 6 bases, with 17 bases remaining between them. There are 16 residues in the CDR3. From germline, CDR1 is MGHRA and CDR2 YSYEKL. The CDR3 loop is CASSQDLGDGSSEAFF. CDR3 DNA sequence: TGCGCCAGCAGCCAAGATCTTGGGGATGGATCTTCTGAAGCTTTCTTT.

The rearrangement joins TRBV4-1 to TRBJ2-1; 11 bases are a match to TRBD2. Looked up from germline, CDR1 is MGHRA and CDR2 is YSYEKL. The CDR3 length is 18 residues. Losses at the gene ends were 1 base for V and 6 bases for J; bases not matched to a gene: 11. CDR3 bases: TGCGCCAGCAGCCAAGGGGTAATAGCGGGAGGGAGTACCAATGAGCAGTTCTTC. Residues: CASSQGVIAGGSTNEQFF.

A few counts support this clone. The chain carries TRBV14 and TRBJ1-1, with D possibly TRBD1 on 5 matching bases. Trimming took 1 base from V and 1 from J, leaving 10 bases between them. Germline loops: CDR1 SGHDN, CDR2 FVKESK. The CDR3 covers 15 residues. The CDR3 DNA follows: TGTGCCAGCAGCCAAGGGACAAGCAAGAACACTGAAGCTTTCTTT. Translation gives CASSQGTSKNTEAFF.

The rearrangement links TRBV27 to TRBJ2-2; the match to TRBD2 covers 15 bases. The CDR3 is 17 residues long. Unmatched junction bases numbered 10, after V lost 8 bases and J lost 6 bases. The germline V gene has CDR1 MNHEY and CDR2 SMNVEV (reference sequence). CDR3 nucleotide sequence: TGTGCCAGCGGTGGACTAGCGGGAGGGTTCGTATCCGGGGAGCTGTTTTTT. Translating gives CASGGLAGGFVSGELFF.

V gene TRBV5-4 combines with J gene TRBJ2-1; D uncertain. The CDR3 sequence is 13 residues long. Trimming took off 0 bases at V and 10 bases at J, with 11 bases between the two ends. The V gene's germline CDR1 is SGHNT and CDR2 YYREEE (reference sequence). DNA for the CDR3: TGTGCCAGCAGCTTGGCACTGATCCGGGAGCAGTTCTTC. This gives the protein CASSLALIREQFF.

The chain uses TRBV7-9 and TRBJ2-3; D gene unclear. The V gene lost 6 bases and the J gene lost 6 bases, with 10 bases spanning the gap. This CDR3 region has 12 residues. Germline CDR1 reads SEHNR; CDR2 reads FQNEAQ (reference sequence). This chain's CDR3 is CASRSTWDTQYF. The DNA for the CDR3 is TGTGCCAGCAGATCAACTTGGGATACGCAGTATTTT.